These T cell receptor beta chains were read from a single sample in a study of blood T cells in healthy people across ages. In TCRdb, the 5' RACE reads were re-called with MiXCR into one record per CDR3 protein. In the table there are fewer than 1,000,000 distinct CDR3 sequences, 40% to 50% of which are singletons. The material sequenced was blood. These receptors all come from a man aged 60 to 69 in good health. Each CDR3 is given with its conserved first and last residue. Each record gives: J gene, V gene, D gene, clone size, CDR3 DNA, CDR3 protein. The D gene is left open where the match is weak. Only some rows state a clone size, as once, few, many or a class for expanded clones.

TRBJ1-4 TRBV20-1 TRBD1 - TGCAGTGCTAGAGAAGAAACCGGGACAGGGGAATTCGAAAAACTGTTTTTT CSAREETGTGEFEKLFF
TRBJ2-3 TRBV13 TRBD2 few TGTGCCAGCAGCCGAGGGACTAGCGGAAGCACAGATACGCAGTATTTT CASSRGTSGSTDTQYF
TRBJ2-1 TRBV7-2 - - TGTGCCAGCAGCATAGCAGCGGCAGGGCTGAATGAGCAGTTCTTC CASSIAAAGLNEQFF
TRBJ1-5 TRBV5-1 - - TGCGCCAGCAGCTCCTCCGGGGCATCCAATCAGCCCCAGCATTTT CASSSSGASNQPQHF
TRBJ2-7 TRBV11-2 - few TGTGCCAGCAGCCCCTCGGCGGGCTCCTACGAGCAGTACTTC CASSPSAGSYEQYF
TRBJ2-3 TRBV3-1 - - TGTGCCAGCAGCCAAGTGGAGTGGGGCCCTGATACGCAGTATTTT CASSQVEWGPDTQYF
TRBJ2-5 TRBV7-9 TRBD2 - TGTGCCAGCAGCTTAGATGGGACTACAAAAGAGACCCAGTACTTC CASSLDGTTKETQYF
TRBJ2-5 TRBV25-1 TRBD2 many TGTGCCAGCACCGAAAGACTAGCGGGAAAAGAGACCCAGTACTTC CASTERLAGKETQYF
TRBJ2-4 TRBV5-1 - - TGCGCCAGCAGCTCCGGCGGGTTTCAGGAGCAGTACTTC CASSSGGFQEQYF
TRBJ1-1 TRBV29-1 TRBD1 - TGCAGCGATACCACAGGGGAGTACACTGAAGCTTTCTTT CSDTTGEYTEAFF
TRBJ2-3 TRBV5-1 - - TGCGCCAGCAGGGTTTTTCCGGGGCCTAGCACAGATACGCAGTATTTT CASRVFPGPSTDTQYF
TRBJ2-7 TRBV29-1 TRBD2 few TGCAGCGTTGTAGCGGGGGGGTGGAATGAGCAGTACTTC CSVVAGGWNEQYF
TRBJ1-2 TRBV27 - once TGTGCCAGTGCACCCAGCGGGGAAAAGTATGGCTACACCTTC CASAPSGEKYGYTF
TRBJ1-1 TRBV28 - - TGTGCCAGCAGTTTACAGGCCACTGAAGCTTTCTTT CASSLQATEAFF
TRBJ2-7 TRBV5-1 TRBD1 few TGCGCCAGCAGCGAGGACAGGACCCCCTTCGAGCAGTACTTC CASSEDRTPFEQYF
TRBJ2-5 TRBV7-2 - - TGTGCCAGCAGCAATGACATCAAGGGGGGTAATGAGACCCAGTACTTC CASSNDIKGGNETQYF
TRBJ2-3 TRBV12-3/TRBV12-4 TRBD1 - TGTGCCAGCAGTTCCCACCCGCAGGGGGCGCGGTTTGATACGCAGTATTTT CASSSHPQGARFDTQYF
TRBJ2-3 TRBV5-1 - - TGCGCCAGCAAGTCCGGGGGTGTAACAGATACGCAGTATTTT CASKSGGVTDTQYF
TRBJ2-7 TRBV3-1 - few TGTGCCAGCAGCCGACAGAGCTCCTACGAGCAGTACTTC CASSRQSSYEQYF
TRBJ2-3 TRBV2 TRBD2 few TGTGCCAGCAGACGCCCTAGCGGACCAGATACGCAGTATTTT CASRRPSGPDTQYF
TRBJ2-6 TRBV29-1 - many TGCAGCGTTGAAATGCCCGGGGCCAACGTCCTGACTTTC CSVEMPGANVLTF
TRBJ1-5 TRBV5-1 - - TGCGCCAGCAGCTTGGCGGGGGGGCGGCAGCCCCAGCATTTT CASSLAGGRQPQHF
TRBJ1-1 TRBV6-5 TRBD1 - TGTGCCAGCAGTTACTCAAGGGGGCGCACTGAAGCTTTCTTT CASSYSRGRTEAFF
TRBJ2-5 TRBV5-1 - few TGCGCCAGCAGCTCGGAGGGGGGGGATGCCAGGCAGTACTTC CASSSEGGDARQYF
TRBJ1-2 TRBV20-1 - - TGCAGTGCTGTTGGCGGCGCAGGTGGAGGCTACACCTTC CSAVGGAGGGYTF
TRBJ2-3 TRBV15 - few TGTGCCACCAGCAGAGATGGAGCGGCAGATACGCAGTATTTT CATSRDGAADTQYF
TRBJ1-5 TRBV29-1 - few TGCAGCGTTGCCTCAGCAGGGGGCAATCAGCCCCAGCATTTT CSVASAGGNQPQHF
TRBJ2-1 TRBV12-3/TRBV12-4 - - TGTGCCAGCAGTTTCCCCAGGATGGACCACAATGAGCAGTTCTTC CASSFPRMDHNEQFF
TRBJ2-7 TRBV6-1 TRBD2 - TGTGCCAGCAGTGCCAGCGGGGGGCACTCCTACGAGCAGTACTTC CASSASGGHSYEQYF
TRBJ2-5 TRBV6-1 TRBD2 - TGTGCCAGCAGTGAGGGGACTAGCGGGGGCCAAGAGACCCAGTACTTC CASSEGTSGGQETQYF
TRBJ2-5 TRBV5-1 TRBD1 - TGCGCCAGCAGCATCTCCGGGACAGGGGGCGAGACCCAGTACTTC CASSISGTGGETQYF
TRBJ2-7 TRBV10-3 TRBD1 - TGTGCCATCAGTGAGTCCGACAGGGGGACCTCCTACGAGCAGTACTTC CAISESDRGTSYEQYF
TRBJ1-2 TRBV2 - - TGTGCCAGCAATCAGGGCGGCTATGGCTACACCTTC CASNQGGYGYTF
TRBJ2-3 TRBV28 TRBD2 - TGTGCCAGCACCTCTCCGGGAGGGGGAGATACGCAGTATTTT CASTSPGGGDTQYF
TRBJ2-7 TRBV12-5 TRBD1 few TGTGCTAGTGGTTTGGTAAGCGGACAGGACTACGAGCAGTACTTC CASGLVSGQDYEQYF
TRBJ2-1 TRBV28 TRBD1 - TGTGCCAGCAGTTTAGGGACAGGATACTACGAGCAGTTCTTC CASSLGTGYYEQFF
TRBJ2-7 TRBV7-2 TRBD2 - TGTGCCAGCAGCGCAGTAGCGGGGTACTCCTACGAGCAGTACTTC CASSAVAGYSYEQYF
TRBJ2-1 TRBV7-9 - - TGTGCCAGCAGCTTAGCATCAGGTCGAAATGAGCAGTTCTTC CASSLASGRNEQFF
TRBJ1-2 TRBV20-1 - - TGCAGTGCTGACAGCTATGGCTACACCTTC CSADSYGYTF
TRBJ2-5 TRBV11-2 - - TGTGCCAGCAGCCTAAGACTAGGAGAGCAAGAGACCCAGTACTTC CASSLRLGEQETQYF